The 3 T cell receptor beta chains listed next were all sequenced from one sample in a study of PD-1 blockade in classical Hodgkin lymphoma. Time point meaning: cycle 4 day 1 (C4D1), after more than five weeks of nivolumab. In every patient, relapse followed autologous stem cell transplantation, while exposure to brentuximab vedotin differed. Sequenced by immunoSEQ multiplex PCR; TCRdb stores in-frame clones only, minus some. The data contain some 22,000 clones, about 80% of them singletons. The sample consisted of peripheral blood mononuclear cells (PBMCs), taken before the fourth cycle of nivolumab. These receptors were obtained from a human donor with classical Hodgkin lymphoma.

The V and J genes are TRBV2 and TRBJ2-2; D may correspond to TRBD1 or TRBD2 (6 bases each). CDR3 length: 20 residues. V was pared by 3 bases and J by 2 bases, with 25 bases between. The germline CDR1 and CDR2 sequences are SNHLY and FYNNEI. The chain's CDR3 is CASSDVSAGWGAFNTGELFF. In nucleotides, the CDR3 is TGTGCCAGCAGTGATGTCTCCGCGGGGTGGGGGGCCTTCAACACCGGGGAGCTGTTTTTT.

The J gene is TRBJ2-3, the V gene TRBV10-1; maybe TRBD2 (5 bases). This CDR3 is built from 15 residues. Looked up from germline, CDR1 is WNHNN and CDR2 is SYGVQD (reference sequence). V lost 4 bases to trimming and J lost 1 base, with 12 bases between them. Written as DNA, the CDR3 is TGCGCCAGCAGTGTGAGTAGCGCCGGCACAGATACGCAGTATTTT. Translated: CASSVSSAGTDTQYF.

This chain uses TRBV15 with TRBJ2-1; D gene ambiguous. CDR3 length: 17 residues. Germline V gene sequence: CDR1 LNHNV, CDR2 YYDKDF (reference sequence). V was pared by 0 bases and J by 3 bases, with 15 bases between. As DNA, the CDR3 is TGTGCCACCAGCAGAGATCTGGACCCGGCGGTCTACAATGAGCAGTTCTTC. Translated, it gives CATSRDLDPAVYNEQFF.